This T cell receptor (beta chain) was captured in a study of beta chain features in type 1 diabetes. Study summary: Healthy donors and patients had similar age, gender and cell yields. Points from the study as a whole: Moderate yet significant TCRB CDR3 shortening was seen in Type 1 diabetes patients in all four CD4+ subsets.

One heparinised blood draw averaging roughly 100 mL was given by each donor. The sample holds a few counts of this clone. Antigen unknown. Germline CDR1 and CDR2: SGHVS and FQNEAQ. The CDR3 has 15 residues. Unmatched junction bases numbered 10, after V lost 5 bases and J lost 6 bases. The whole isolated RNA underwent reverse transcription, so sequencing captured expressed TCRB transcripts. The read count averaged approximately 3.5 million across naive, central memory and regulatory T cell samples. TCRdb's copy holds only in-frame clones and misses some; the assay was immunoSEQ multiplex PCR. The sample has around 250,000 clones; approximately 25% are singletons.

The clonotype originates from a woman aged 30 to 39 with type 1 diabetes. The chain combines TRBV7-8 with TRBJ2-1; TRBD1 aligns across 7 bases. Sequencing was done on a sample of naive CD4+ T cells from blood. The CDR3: CASSPGQHMGNEQFF. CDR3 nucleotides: TGTGCCAGCAGCCCGGGACAGCATATGGGCAATGAGCAGTTCTTC.